Presented here are 21 T cell receptor beta chains from one specimen sequenced in a study of a mutant IDH1 vaccine in newly diagnosed glioma. Time point: week 47, end of study. Vaccine doses each comprised 300 ug of mutant IDH1 20-mer peptide, with topical imiquimod. TCRdb's table, derived via immunoSEQ multiplex PCR, lists solely in-frame clones and lacks some. The top ten clones hold over 4.5% of a sample with 30,000 to 40,000 clones, about nine tenths of them seen once. Their cognate antigens are unknown. Sequences were derived from PBMCs, sampled from a glioma patient whose treatment included an IDH1 peptide vaccine. Every receptor here comes from a woman between 40 and 55 years old with glioma.

V and J are TRBV30 and TRBJ1-1, with TRBD1 identical over 7 bases. Germline CDR1 is GTSNPN and CDR2 is SVGIG (reference sequence). The CDR3 covers 13 residues. The trim removed 1 base at V and 4 bases at J, leaving 3 bases unmatched. The CDR3 loop reads CAWSGQGGTEAFF. The CDR3, as DNA: TGTGCCTGGAGTGGCCAGGGGGGCACTGAAGCTTTCTTT.

The chain recombines TRBV10-3 with TRBJ1-4; D ambiguous. Trimming took 3 bases from V and 1 from J, leaving 6 bases between them. Germline lookup yields CDR1 ENHRY and CDR2 SYGVKD. The CDR3 consists of 14 residues. CDR3 amino acids: CAISEYGTNEKLFF. As DNA, the CDR3 is TGTGCCATCAGTGAATATGGAACTAATGAAAAACTGTTTTTT.

The V call is TRBV4-1, the J call TRBJ2-7; D unresolved. Trimming removed 0 bases at V and 3 bases at J, with 18 bases between. This CDR3 has 17 amino acids. Germline-derived CDR1 and CDR2 are MGHRA and YSYEKL. CDR3 amino acids: CASSQDPRSSSDYEQYF. The CDR3 DNA reads TGCGCCAGCAGCCAAGATCCAAGGTCCTCCTCCGACTACGAGCAGTACTTC.

CDR3 in DNA: TGTGCCAGCAGGGAGGAGACTAGCGGGAGTGAGTACACCGGGGAGCTGTTTTTT. It codes for CASREETSGSEYTGELFF. The genes are TRBV9 and TRBJ2-2; 12 bases are a match to TRBD2. The CDR3 has 18 residues. Germline CDR1 SGDLS, CDR2 YYNGEE. V trimming: 5 bases; J trimming: 3 bases; junction bases outside the gene matches: 11.

The V and J genes are TRBV7-9 and TRBJ2-7, with D perhaps TRBD1 (5 bases). The germline gives CDR1 SEHNR, CDR2 FQNEAQ (reference sequence). V lost 1 base and J lost 3, with 10 bases in between. This CDR3 spans 14 amino acids. The CDR3 sequence: CASSLDPRGYEQYF. CDR3 DNA sequence: TGTGCCAGCAGCTTAGATCCAAGGGGCTACGAGCAGTACTTC.

This clone was seen just once. This chain connects TRBV5-1 to TRBJ2-2; 16 nucleotides match TRBD2. Germline CDR1 is SGHRS and CDR2 is YFSETQ. The length of the CDR3 is 18 residues. After removal of 4 bases from V and 7 bases from J, the junction contained 10 bases not matched to a gene. The CDR3 coding sequence is TGCGCCAGCAGCCGAGCCGGGACTAGCGGGAGGGCCGGCGGGGAGCTGTTTTTT. This gives the protein CASSRAGTSGRAGGELFF.

The V and J genes are TRBV30 and TRBJ2-2, with D possibly being TRBD2 (6 bases). CDR3 size: 14 residues. Trimming removed 4 bases from V and 5 bases from J, with 14 bases in between. In germline, CDR1 is GTSNPN, CDR2 SVGIG (reference sequence). DNA of the CDR3: TGTGCCTGGACTGGCGGGAAGGGAACCGGGGAGCTGTTTTTT. It yields the protein CAWTGGKGTGELFF.

This clone has just one count. The V gene is TRBV5-6, the J gene TRBJ1-1, with TRBD1 matching over 7 bases. Per germline, CDR1 SGHDT and CDR2 YYEEEE. The V gene end was trimmed by 0 bases and the J gene end by 12 bases; junction bases not matched to a gene: 5. CDR3 size: 12 residues. CDR3 region: CASSLETGMTFF. DNA for the CDR3: TGTGCCAGCAGCTTGGAGACAGGGATGACTTTCTTT. Looking up the rest from reference TRBV5-6 and TRBJ1-1 gives the full variable domain: DAGVTQSPTHLIKTRGQQVTLRCSPKSGHDTVSWYQQALGQGPQFIFQYYEEEERQRGNFPDRFSGHQFPNYSSELNVNALLLGDSALYLCASSLETGMTFFGQGTRLTVV.

This rearrangement joins TRBV19 to TRBJ1-4, with TRBD1 matching over 8 bases. V dropped 6 bases and J dropped 5; count of bases not matched to a gene: 11. The germline V gene has CDR1 LNHDA and CDR2 SQIVND (reference sequence). The CDR3 loop spans 16 amino acids. The chain's CDR3 is CASSRRTTGANEKLFF. CDR3 nucleotide sequence: TGTGCCAGTAGCCGCAGGACGACAGGGGCAAATGAAAAACTGTTTTTT.

The chain joins TRBV9 to TRBJ2-3, with 9 positions matching TRBD1. With V trimmed by 6 bases and J by 2 bases, 4 bases remained unmatched. The CDR3 has 14 residues. Germline CDR1 SGDLS, CDR2 YYNGEE. This chain's CDR3 is CASTTGGFTDTQYF. The CDR3 DNA follows: TGTGCCAGCACTACAGGGGGCTTCACAGATACGCAGTATTTT.

This clone was recorded a few times. The chain has TRBV5-4 and TRBJ1-2; 7 bases align to TRBD1. The trim removed 4 bases at V and 8 bases at J, leaving 11 bases unmatched. The length of the CDR3 is 14 residues. Germline CDR1 SGHNT, CDR2 YYREEE (reference sequence). The CDR3 nucleotides are TGTGCCAGCAGCGTGGGACAGATACTGGGCGGCTACACCTTC. It is translated as CASSVGQILGGYTF.

The chain recombines TRBV5-1 with TRBJ2-6; D is unresolved. This CDR3 spans 14 amino acids. Germline CDR1 reads SGHRS; CDR2 reads YFSETQ. Trimming left V 0 bases short and J 2 bases short, with 3 bases between. In DNA, the CDR3 is TGCGCCAGCAGCTTGGCTCCTGGGGCCAACGTCCTGACTTTC. Translated, it gives CASSLAPGANVLTF.

The chain carries TRBV5-1 and TRBJ1-1; perhaps TRBD1 as D (5 bases). V was pared by 3 bases and J by 6 bases, with 15 bases between. Germline loops: CDR1 SGHRS, CDR2 YFSETQ. The CDR3 has 14 amino acids. CDR3 sequence (DNA): TGCGCCAGCAGCTCCATGGAGGGACGGCCTGAAGCTTTCTTT. Translated, it gives CASSSMEGRPEAFF.

This sequence joins TRBV7-9 and TRBJ1-1; D gene uncertain. Deletions cut 4 bases from V and 1 base from J, with 7 bases between. There are 13 residues in the CDR3. Germline CDR1 SEHNR, CDR2 FQNEAQ (reference sequence). The CDR3 coding sequence is TGTGCCAGCAGCTCCAATAAGAACACTGAAGCTTTCTTT. This encodes CASSSNKNTEAFF.

This chain links TRBV7-9 with TRBJ2-3, with 11 bases fitting TRBD2. J was trimmed by 2 bases and V by 6 bases; bases with no gene match: 4. This CDR3 spans 15 amino acids. Germline CDR1 reads SEHNR; CDR2 reads FQNEAQ (reference sequence). The CDR3 DNA follows: TGTGCCAGCAGGGGGACTAGCGGAACCACAGATACGCAGTATTTT. The encoded protein is CASRGTSGTTDTQYF.

The rearrangement uses TRBV10-3 and TRBJ1-4; 10 nucleotides agree with TRBD1. J gave up 8 bases and V 4 bases, and 7 bases lay outside the gene matches. CDR3 length: 15 amino acids. Germline V gene lookup returns CDR1 ENHRY and CDR2 SYGVKD. The CDR3 DNA reads as TGTGCCATCAGTGCCTCCGGGACAGGGGAAGAAAAACTGTTTTTT. It specifies CAISASGTGEEKLFF.

This rearrangement joins TRBV20-1 to TRBJ2-3; no reliable D call. Per the germline V gene, CDR1 is DFQATT and CDR2 is SNEGSKA (reference sequence). The V and J ends lost 8 bases and 3 bases respectively, with 6 bases between them. There are 10 residues in the CDR3. Written as DNA, the CDR3 is TGCAGTACAAAGACAGATACGCAGTATTTT. Amino acids: CSTKTDTQYF.

The rearrangement uses TRBV19 and TRBJ1-1, with D unclear. This CDR3 has 13 residues. Per germline, CDR1 LNHDA and CDR2 SQIVND (reference sequence). The V end was cut by 3 bases, the J end by 4 bases, with 9 bases between. CDR3 region: CASSIGRFTEAFF. The CDR3 region has the DNA TGTGCCAGTAGTATTGGGCGGTTCACTGAAGCTTTCTTT. Based on the CDR3 plus reference TRBV19 and TRBJ1-1, the full variable domain is DGGITQSPKYLFRKEGQNVTLSCEQNLNHDAMYWYRQDPGQGLRLIYYSQIVNDFQKGDIAEGYSVSREKKESFPLTVTSAQKNPTAFYLCASSIGRFTEAFFGQGTRLTVV.

This chain links TRBV4-3 with TRBJ1-5; D is unresolved. CDR3 length: 15 residues. Germline CDR1 reads LGHNA; CDR2 reads YSLEER. Trimming left V 4 bases short and J 5 bases short, with 15 bases between. CDR3: CASSPYFGFYQPQHF. Here the CDR3 DNA reads TGCGCCAGCAGCCCCTATTTTGGGTTTTATCAGCCCCAGCATTTT.

V gene TRBV6-5 combines with J gene TRBJ2-7, with no clear D. V lost 2 bases and J 0 bases, leaving 14 bases between the germline ends. Germline V gives CDR1 MNHEY, CDR2 SVGAGI. There are 16 residues in the CDR3. The CDR3 DNA follows: TGTGCCAGCAGTTACGCCGCCAGCTCTCCCTCCTACGAGCAGTACTTC. Translation gives CASSYAASSPSYEQYF.

This chain connects TRBV5-1 to TRBJ1-3; no definite D call. This CDR3 region has 14 residues. V was clipped by 2 bases and J by 0 bases, with 6 bases between them. The germline CDR1 and CDR2 sequences are SGHRS and YFSETQ. CDR3 region: CASSLSSSGNTIYF. The CDR3 nucleotides are TGCGCCAGCAGCTTAAGCAGCTCTGGAAACACCATATATTTT. Variable domain in full (rest from reference TRBV5-1 and TRBJ1-3): KAGVTQTPRYLIKTRGQQVTLSCSPISGHRSVSWYQQTPGQGLQFLFEYFSETQRNKGNFPGRFSGRQFSNSRSEMNVSTLELGDSALYLCASSLSSSGNTIYFGEGSWLTVV.